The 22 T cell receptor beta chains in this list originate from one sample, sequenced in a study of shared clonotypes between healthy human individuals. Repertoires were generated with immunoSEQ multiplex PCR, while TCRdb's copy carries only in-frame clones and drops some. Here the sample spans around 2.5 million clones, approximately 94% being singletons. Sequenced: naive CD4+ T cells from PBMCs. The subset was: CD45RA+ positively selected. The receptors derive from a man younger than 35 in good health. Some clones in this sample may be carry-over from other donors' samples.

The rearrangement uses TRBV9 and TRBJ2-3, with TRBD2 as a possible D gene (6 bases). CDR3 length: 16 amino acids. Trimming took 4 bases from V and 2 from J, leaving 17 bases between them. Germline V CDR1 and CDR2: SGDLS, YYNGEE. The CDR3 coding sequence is TGTGCCAGCAGCCTGGGACTTCTGACAAACACAGATACGCAGTATTTT. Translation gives CASSLGLLTNTDTQYF.

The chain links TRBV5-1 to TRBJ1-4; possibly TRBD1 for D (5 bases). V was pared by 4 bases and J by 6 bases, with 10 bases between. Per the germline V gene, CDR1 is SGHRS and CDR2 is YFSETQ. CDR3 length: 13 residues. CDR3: CASSEGSDEKLFF. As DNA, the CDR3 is TGCGCCAGCAGCGAGGGGTCGGATGAAAAACTGTTTTTT.

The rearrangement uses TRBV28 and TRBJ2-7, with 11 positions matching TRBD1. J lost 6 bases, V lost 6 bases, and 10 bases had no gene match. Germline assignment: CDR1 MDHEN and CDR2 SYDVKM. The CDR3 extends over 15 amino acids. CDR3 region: CASRKGGTGGLEQYF. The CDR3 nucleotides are TGTGCCAGCAGAAAGGGCGGGACAGGGGGGCTCGAGCAGTACTTC.

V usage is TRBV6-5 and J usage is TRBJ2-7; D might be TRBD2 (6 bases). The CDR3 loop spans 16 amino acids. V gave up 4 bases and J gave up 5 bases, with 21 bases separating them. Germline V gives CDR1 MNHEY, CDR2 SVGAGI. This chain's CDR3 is CASSSRTEGRPHEQYF. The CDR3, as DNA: TGTGCCAGCAGTTCCCGTACGGAGGGCCGCCCTCACGAGCAGTACTTC.

CDR3 loop: CASSQGPAASNTGELFF. Written as DNA, the CDR3 is TGTGCCAGCAGCCAAGGCCCAGCCGCCTCGAACACCGGGGAGCTGTTTTTT. V gene TRBV4-2 combines with J gene TRBJ2-2, with D unresolved. Looked up from germline, CDR1 is LGHNA and CDR2 is YNFKEQ. This CDR3 comprises 17 residues. V lost 1 base to trimming and J lost 0 bases, with 12 bases between them.

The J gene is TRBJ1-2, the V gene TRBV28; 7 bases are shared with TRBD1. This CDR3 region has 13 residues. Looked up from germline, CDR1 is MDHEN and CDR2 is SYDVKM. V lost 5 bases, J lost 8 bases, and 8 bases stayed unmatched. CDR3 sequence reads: CASSTRQGRGYTF. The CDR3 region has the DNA TGTGCCAGCAGTACGAGACAGGGTCGGGGCTACACCTTC.

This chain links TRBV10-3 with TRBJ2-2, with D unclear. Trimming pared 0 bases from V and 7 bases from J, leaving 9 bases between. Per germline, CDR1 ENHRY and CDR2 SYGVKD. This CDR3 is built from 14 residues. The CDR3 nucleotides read TGTGCCATCAGTGAGTCAGAGTGGAGCGGGGAGCTGTTTTTT. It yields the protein CAISESEWSGELFF.

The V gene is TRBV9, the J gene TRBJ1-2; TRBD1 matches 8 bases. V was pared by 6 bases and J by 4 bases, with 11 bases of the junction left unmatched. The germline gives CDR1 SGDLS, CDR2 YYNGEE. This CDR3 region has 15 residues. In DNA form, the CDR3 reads TGTGCCAGCACCTCGGGGGAGACAGGGGCCTATGGCTACACCTTC. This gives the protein CASTSGETGAYGYTF.

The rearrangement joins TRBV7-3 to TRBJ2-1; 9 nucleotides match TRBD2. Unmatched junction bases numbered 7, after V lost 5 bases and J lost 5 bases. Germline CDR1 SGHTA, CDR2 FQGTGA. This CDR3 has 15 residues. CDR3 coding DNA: TGTGCCAGCAGCCTGGGCGGGAGGGCCGACAATGAGCAGTTCTTC. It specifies CASSLGGRADNEQFF.

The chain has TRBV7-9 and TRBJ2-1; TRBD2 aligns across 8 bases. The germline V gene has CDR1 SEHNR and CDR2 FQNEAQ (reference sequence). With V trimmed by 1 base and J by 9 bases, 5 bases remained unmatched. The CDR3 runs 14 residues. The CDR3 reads CASSLEGREVEQFF. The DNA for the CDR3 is TGTGCCAGCAGCTTAGAAGGGCGGGAGGTTGAGCAGTTCTTC.

The CDR3: CASSPSGQPQHF. Written as DNA, the CDR3 is TGTGCCAGCAGTCCGTCGGGTCAGCCCCAGCATTTT. The chain recombines TRBV28 with TRBJ1-5; unclear D gene. Germline CDR1 reads MDHEN; CDR2 reads SYDVKM. CDR3 length: 12 amino acids. Between the trimmed V and J ends, which lost 5 bases and 6 bases, there was a span of 8 bases.

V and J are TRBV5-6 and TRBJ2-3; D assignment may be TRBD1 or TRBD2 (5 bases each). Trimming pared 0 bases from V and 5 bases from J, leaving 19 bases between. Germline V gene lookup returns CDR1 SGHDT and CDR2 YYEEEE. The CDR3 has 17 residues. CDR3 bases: TGTGCCAGCAGCTTGGGTTTGGGACCGCCTTCAGTAGATACGCAGTATTTT. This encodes CASSLGLGPPSVDTQYF.

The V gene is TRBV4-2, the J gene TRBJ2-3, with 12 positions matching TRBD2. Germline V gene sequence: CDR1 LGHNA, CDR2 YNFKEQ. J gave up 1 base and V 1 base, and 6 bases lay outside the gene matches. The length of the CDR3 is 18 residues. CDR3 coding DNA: TGTGCCAGCAGCCAAGGGCTAGCGGGAGGGCCGGGCACAGATACGCAGTATTTT. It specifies CASSQGLAGGPGTDTQYF.

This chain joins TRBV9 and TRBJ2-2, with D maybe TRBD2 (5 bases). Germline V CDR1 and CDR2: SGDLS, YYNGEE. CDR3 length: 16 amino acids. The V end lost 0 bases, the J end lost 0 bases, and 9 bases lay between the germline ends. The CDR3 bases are TGTGCCAGCAGCGTAGGGGTAGCGACGAACACCGGGGAGCTGTTTTTT. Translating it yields CASSVGVATNTGELFF.

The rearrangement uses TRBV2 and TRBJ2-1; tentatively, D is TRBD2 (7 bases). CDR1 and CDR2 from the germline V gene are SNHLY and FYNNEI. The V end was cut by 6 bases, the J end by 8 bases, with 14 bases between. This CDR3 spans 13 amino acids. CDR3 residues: CASSPRGRHEQFF. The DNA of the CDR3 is TGTGCCAGCAGCCCGCGGGGGCGTCATGAGCAGTTCTTC.

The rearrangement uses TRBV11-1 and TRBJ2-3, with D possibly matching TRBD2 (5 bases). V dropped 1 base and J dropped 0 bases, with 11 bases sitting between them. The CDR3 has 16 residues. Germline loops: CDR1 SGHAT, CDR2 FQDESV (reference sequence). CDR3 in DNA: TGTGCCAGCAGCTTAGGTCTAGCCGCCAGCACAGATACGCAGTATTTT. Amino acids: CASSLGLAASTDTQYF.

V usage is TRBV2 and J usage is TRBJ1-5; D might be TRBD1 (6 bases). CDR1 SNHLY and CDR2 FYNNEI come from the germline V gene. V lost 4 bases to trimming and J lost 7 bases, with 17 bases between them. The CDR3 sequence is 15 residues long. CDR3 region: CASSVQGTEGQPQHF. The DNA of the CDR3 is TGTGCCAGCAGTGTTCAGGGGACGGAGGGGCAGCCCCAGCATTTT.

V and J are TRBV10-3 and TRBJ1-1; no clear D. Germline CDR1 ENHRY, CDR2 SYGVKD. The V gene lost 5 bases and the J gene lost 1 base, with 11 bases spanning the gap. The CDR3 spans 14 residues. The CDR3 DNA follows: TGTGCCATCAGTAGAGACCGCGAGAACACTGAAGCTTTCTTT. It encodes CAISRDRENTEAFF.

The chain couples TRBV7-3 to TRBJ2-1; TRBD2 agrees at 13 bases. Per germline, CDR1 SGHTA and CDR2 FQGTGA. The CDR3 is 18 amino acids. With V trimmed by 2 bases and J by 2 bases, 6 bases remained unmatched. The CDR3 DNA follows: TGTGCCAGCAGCTTATCACCGGGACTAGCGGGACCCTACAATGAGCAGTTCTTC. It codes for CASSLSPGLAGPYNEQFF.

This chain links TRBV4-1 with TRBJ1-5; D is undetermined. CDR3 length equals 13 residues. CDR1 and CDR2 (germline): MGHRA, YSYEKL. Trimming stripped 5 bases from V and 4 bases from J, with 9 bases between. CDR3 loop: CASSEGLNQPQHF. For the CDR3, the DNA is TGCGCCAGCAGCGAGGGCCTTAATCAGCCCCAGCATTTT.

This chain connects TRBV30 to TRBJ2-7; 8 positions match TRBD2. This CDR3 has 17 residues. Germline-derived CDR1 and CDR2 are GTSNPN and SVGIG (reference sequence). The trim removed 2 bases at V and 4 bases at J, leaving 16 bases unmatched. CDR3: CAWSQAGTRHLRYEQYF. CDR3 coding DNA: TGTGCCTGGAGTCAAGCTGGGACTAGGCACCTACGGTACGAGCAGTACTTC.

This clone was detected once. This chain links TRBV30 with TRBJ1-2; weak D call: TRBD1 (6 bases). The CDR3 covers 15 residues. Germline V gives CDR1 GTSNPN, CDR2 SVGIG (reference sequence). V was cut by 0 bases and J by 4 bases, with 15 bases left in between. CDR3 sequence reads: CAWSVVATGIYGYTF. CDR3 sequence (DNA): TGTGCCTGGAGTGTCGTAGCCACAGGGATCTATGGCTACACCTTC.